A selection of T cell receptor beta chains follows, all from one sample in a study of cytomegalovirus exposure and HLA in healthy donors. TCRdb keeps only in-frame clones here, not all; method: immunoSEQ multiplex PCR. The table records over 50,000 clones, 80% to 95% of them present only once. The sequenced sample consisted of PBMCs. The receptors shown here come from a man aged 18 to 29 in good health and CMV-seropositive. CDR3s include the opening cysteine and the closing phenylalanine or tryptophan. A D gene is named only where the DNA matches it firmly. Clone size appears in some rows only: once, few, many, or a class for an expanded clone.

CASSIDSQQGYEQYF | TGTGCCAGTAGTATAGATAGCCAACAGGGGTACGAGCAGTACTTC | - | TRBD1 | TRBJ2-7 | 15 | TRBV19
CASSLEAGGDEQFF | TGTGCCAGCAGCCTCGAAGCGGGAGGAGACGAGCAGTTCTTC | - | TRBD2 | TRBJ2-1 | 14 | TRBV6-4
CAWRGTGQPGGEAFF | TGTGCCTGGAGAGGGACAGGACAGCCCGGCGGTGAAGCTTTCTTT | - | TRBD1 | TRBJ1-1 | 15 | TRBV30
CASSPTGGIYEQYF | TGTGCCAGCTCACCGACAGGGGGAATCTACGAGCAGTACTTC | - | TRBD1 | TRBJ2-7 | 14 | TRBV18
CASSWGLAGVRNEQFF | TGTGCCAGCAGCTGGGGACTAGCGGGAGTACGGAATGAGCAGTTCTTC | - | TRBD2 | TRBJ2-1 | 16 | TRBV7-9
CASISVADSSYEQYF | TGTGCCAGCATCAGTGTAGCTGACAGCTCCTACGAGCAGTACTTC | - | - | TRBJ2-7 | 15 | TRBV6-1
CASSYSMGRNEQFF | TGTGCCAGCAGTTACTCGATGGGGAGGAATGAGCAGTTCTTC | - | - | TRBJ2-1 | 14 | TRBV6-5
CASSSLTDTQYF | TGTGCCAGCAGCTCCCTAACAGATACGCAGTATTTT | - | - | TRBJ2-3 | 12 | TRBV7-3
CASSLGRTDTQYF | TGTGCCAGCAGCTTAGGGCGCACAGATACGCAGTATTTT | - | - | TRBJ2-3 | 13 | TRBV7-8
CSAADRGQTGELFF | TGCAGCGCAGCGGACAGGGGGCAAACCGGGGAGCTGTTTTTT | - | TRBD1 | TRBJ2-2 | 14 | TRBV29-1
CASRRQGGYGYTF | TGTGCCAGCAGAAGGCAGGGCGGCTATGGCTACACCTTC | - | - | TRBJ1-2 | 13 | TRBV27
CASSLGTRTEAFF | TGTGCCAGCAGCTTAGGTACGAGGACTGAAGCTTTCTTT | - | - | TRBJ1-1 | 13 | TRBV7-6
CASRRGLAGFNEQFF | TGTGCCAGCAGACGGGGACTAGCGGGATTCAATGAGCAGTTCTTC | - | TRBD2 | TRBJ2-1 | 15 | TRBV6-5
CASSFLRGRAGELFF | TGCGCCAGCAGCTTTTTGCGGGGGCGCGCCGGGGAGCTGTTTTTT | - | - | TRBJ2-2 | 15 | TRBV5-1
CASSYEGKGNTIYF | TGTGCCAGCAGTTACGAGGGAAAGGGAAACACCATATATTTT | - | - | TRBJ1-3 | 14 | TRBV6-6
CASSLTLADPTTGELFF | TGTGCCAGCAGCTTGACACTAGCGGACCCAACCACCGGGGAGCTGTTTTTT | few | TRBD2 | TRBJ2-2 | 17 | TRBV5-6
CASSLDRREGPGNEQFF | TGTGCCAGCAGCTTAGATCGGCGGGAGGGCCCAGGGAATGAGCAGTTCTTC | - | TRBD2 | TRBJ2-1 | 17 | TRBV7-9
CASSSPQAGRKTQYF | TGTGCCAGCAGCAGCCCCCAGGCGGGCCGAAAGACCCAGTACTTC | - | - | TRBJ2-5 | 15 | TRBV28
CASSRQSVGSQPQHF | TGTGCCAGCAGTCGGCAATCCGTGGGGAGTCAGCCCCAGCATTTT | - | - | TRBJ1-5 | 15 | TRBV2
CASSEGGGFTGELFF | TGTGCCAGCAGCGAAGGGGGAGGGTTTACCGGGGAGCTGTTTTTT | once | - | TRBJ2-2 | 15 | TRBV9
CASSLSWTSGTSSYNEQFF | TGCGCCAGCAGCTTATCTTGGACTAGCGGGACTTCATCCTACAATGAGCAGTTCTTC | - | TRBD2 | TRBJ2-1 | 19 | TRBV5-1
CASSTGHVGYGYTF | TGTGCCAGCAGTACTGGACACGTCGGCTATGGCTACACCTTC | - | - | TRBJ1-2 | 14 | TRBV27
CASSYSRQPNQPQHF | TGTGCCAGCAGTTACTCGCGGCAGCCAAATCAGCCCCAGCATTTT | - | - | TRBJ1-5 | 15 | TRBV6-5
CASGTTSGSSYNEQFF | TGTGCTAGTGGTACGACTAGCGGGAGCTCCTACAATGAGCAGTTCTTC | - | TRBD2 | TRBJ2-1 | 16 | TRBV12-5
CASSRDRGGDTQYF | TGTGCCAGCAGCAGGGACAGGGGGGGAGATACGCAGTATTTT | once | TRBD1 | TRBJ2-3 | 14 | TRBV2
CASSKTGRDTQYF | TGTGCCAGCAGTAAGACAGGGCGAGATACGCAGTATTTT | - | TRBD1 | TRBJ2-3 | 13 | TRBV6-4
CASSHIDTNTGELFF | TGTGCCAGCAGCCACATAGACACGAACACCGGGGAGCTGTTTTTT | - | - | TRBJ2-2 | 15 | TRBV14